These 12 T cell receptor beta chains share one sample of origin, sequenced in a study of blood T cell repertoires in COVID-19. Generated by immunoSEQ multiplex PCR, the TCRdb table keeps only in-frame clones and is missing some. The data show some 150,000 clones, with 65% to 85% seen just once and 7% to 9% held by the top ten. The sequenced material came from peripheral blood. Source of these receptors: a man aged 50 or older with active or convalescent COVID-19.

V and J are TRBV12-3 or TRBV12-4 and TRBJ2-4; no clear D gene. Trimming took 4 bases from V and 7 from J, leaving 11 bases between them. The CDR3 runs 13 residues. This CDR3 reads CASSYSSYNIQYF. CDR3 nucleotides: TGTGCCAGCAGTTACAGCAGCTATAACATTCAGTACTTC.

The J gene is TRBJ1-2, the V gene TRBV28; D not certain. V was clipped by 2 bases and J by 2 bases, with 12 bases between them. The CDR3 spans 15 residues. Germline V gene lookup returns CDR1 MDHEN and CDR2 SYDVKM. CDR3 nucleotides: TGTGCCAGCAGTTTACCGTATATCCTAAACTATGGCTACACCTTC. It yields the protein CASSLPYILNYGYTF.

This clone was seen only a few times. The chain joins TRBV9 to TRBJ2-2, with TRBD1 identical over 7 bases. J lost 6 bases, V lost 3 bases, and 11 bases had no gene match. Germline V gives CDR1 SGDLS, CDR2 YYNGEE. The CDR3 loop spans 16 amino acids. CDR3 sequence reads: CASSDWTGVNAGELFF. The CDR3 nucleotides read TGTGCCAGCAGCGACTGGACAGGCGTTAACGCCGGGGAGCTGTTTTTT.

For the CDR3, the DNA is TGTGCCTGGAGGGCAGGGGGATTCGACAATCAGCCCCAGCATTTT. Residues: CAWRAGGFDNQPQHF. The V call is TRBV30, the J call TRBJ1-5, with 7 positions matching TRBD1. CDR1 GTSNPN and CDR2 SVGIG come from the germline V gene (reference sequence). The CDR3 extends over 15 amino acids. With 3 bases clipped from V and 3 bases from J, the junction kept 8 bases outside the gene matches.

J is TRBJ2-2 and V is TRBV5-6, with 14 nucleotides matching TRBD2. V lost 0 bases, J lost 5 bases, and 6 bases stayed unmatched. From germline, CDR1 is SGHDT and CDR2 YYEEEE. The CDR3 contains 18 residues. CDR3 in amino acids: CASSLAGTSGRLTGELFF. The CDR3 DNA sequence: TGTGCCAGCAGCTTGGCGGGGACTAGCGGGAGATTGACCGGGGAGCTGTTTTTT.

V usage is TRBV7-2 and J usage is TRBJ2-3; TRBD2 is a possible D gene (5 bases). Deletions cut 5 bases from V and 4 bases from J, with 16 bases between. Germline lookup yields CDR1 SGHTA and CDR2 FQGNSA. The CDR3 loop spans 15 amino acids. The CDR3 reads CASSPSLGRADTQYF. The CDR3 DNA reads as TGTGCCAGCAGCCCGTCACTAGGACGGGCAGATACGCAGTATTTT.

Comment on this clone: Other DNA sequences of this sample code for an identical CDR3. This chain uses TRBV19 with TRBJ2-7; 10 bases agree with TRBD2. CDR1 is LNHDA, CDR2 SQIVND, per germline (reference sequence). CDR3 length: 14 residues. The junction had 2 bases not matched to a gene; V was cut back by 5 bases and J by 1 base. The CDR3 region has the DNA TGTGCCAGTAGTTGGACTAGCGGATCCTACGAGCAGTACTTC. Its protein product is CASSWTSGSYEQYF.

The chain carries TRBV6-1 and TRBJ1-6, with TRBD1 matching 8 bases. This CDR3 region has 16 residues. The V gene end was trimmed by 2 bases and the J gene end by 9 bases; junction bases not matched to a gene: 9. Germline V gene sequence: CDR1 MNHNS, CDR2 SASEGT. The CDR3 protein is CASSERSDRARSPLHF. In DNA, the CDR3 is TGTGCCAGCAGTGAAAGGTCGGACAGGGCACGTTCACCCCTCCACTTT.

The rearrangement uses TRBV5-1 and TRBJ2-5, with 9 positions matching TRBD2. Looked up from germline, CDR1 is SGHRS and CDR2 is YFSETQ. The CDR3 loop spans 15 amino acids. V dropped 4 bases and J dropped 2; count of bases not matched to a gene: 6. CDR3 loop: CASSLSGSPQETQYF. The CDR3 coding sequence is TGCGCCAGCAGCCTTAGCGGGAGCCCTCAAGAGACCCAGTACTTC.

This chain joins TRBV5-1 and TRBJ2-2; D is ambiguous. The CDR3 length is 15 residues. In germline, CDR1 is SGHRS, CDR2 YFSETQ. V was pared by 0 bases and J by 0 bases, with 6 bases between. The CDR3, as DNA: TGCGCCAGCAGCTTGGCGCGCACGAACACCGGGGAGCTGTTTTTT. Translated, it gives CASSLARTNTGELFF.

The genes are TRBV9 and TRBJ2-7; 8 bases map to TRBD2. There are 15 residues in the CDR3. After removal of 5 bases from V and 3 bases from J, the junction contained 10 bases not matched to a gene. CDR1 and CDR2 from the germline V gene are SGDLS and YYNGEE. The DNA of the CDR3 is TGTGCCAGCAGTCAGACCGGGACTAGTTACTACGAGCAGTACTTC. Its protein is CASSQTGTSYYEQYF. Supplemented by reference TRBV9 and TRBJ2-7, the full variable domain reads DSGVTQTPKHLITATGQRVTLRCSPRSGDLSVYWYQQSLDQGLQFLIQYYNGEERAKGNILERFSAQQFPDLHSELNLSSLELGDSALYFCASSQTGTSYYEQYFGPGTRLTVT.

The chain combines TRBV21-1 with TRBJ2-7; the table's D call, TRBD2, has no DNA check behind it. TRBV21-1 represents a pseudogene. CDR3 length: 18 residues. CDR3 protein: CASSPEGLAGGPRYEQYF. CDR3 nucleotides: TGTGCCAGCAGCCCTGAGGGACTAGCGGGAGGTCCCCGCTACGAGCAGTACTTC.